The 4 T cell receptor beta chains below were found in one sample sequenced in a study of a mutant IDH1 vaccine in newly diagnosed glioma. The repertoire was sequenced with immunoSEQ multiplex PCR; TCRdb's copy has only in-frame clones and lacks some. Of around 99,000 clones detected, about four fifths appear once; the ten largest clones hold roughly 7%. Documented time point: baseline, week 1 (first vaccination visit). Regarding treatment: pre-vaccination baseline after standard-of-care therapy. The sample consisted of PBMCs, taken from a glioma patient treated with radiotherapy, temozolomide or both. The receptors come from a middle-aged man with glioma.

The genes are TRBV5-4 and TRBJ1-2, with 7 bases matching TRBD1. The V gene's germline CDR1 is SGHNT and CDR2 YYREEE (reference sequence). This CDR3 comprises 15 residues. With 3 bases clipped from V and 4 bases from J, the junction kept 9 bases outside the gene matches. Here the CDR3 reads CASSSGTEVVYGYTF. CDR3 coding DNA: TGTGCCAGCAGCTCCGGGACAGAAGTTGTCTATGGCTACACCTTC.

V and J are TRBV7-9 and TRBJ2-2; D ambiguous. The ends were cut back, 6 bases at V and 5 bases at J, with 10 bases in the middle. The CDR3 contains 13 residues. In germline, CDR1 is SEHNR, CDR2 FQNEAQ (reference sequence). DNA for the CDR3: TGTGCCAGCAGTCGCGGACGGACCGGGGAGCTGTTTTTT. Translating gives CASSRGRTGELFF.

This clone appeared once. The chain recombines TRBV7-9 with TRBJ2-7; D not certain. The CDR3 has 13 residues. Germline CDR1 and CDR2: SEHNR and FQNEAQ (reference sequence). Deletions cut 10 bases from V and 2 bases from J, with 15 bases between. Here the CDR3 reads CATNKRLTYEQYF. CDR3 nucleotide sequence: TGTGCCACCAACAAACGGCTCACCTACGAGCAGTACTTC.

This clone is a singleton in its sample. This chain uses TRBV19 with TRBJ2-1; 11 bases are shared with TRBD2. CDR1 LNHDA and CDR2 SQIVND come from the germline V gene (reference sequence). This CDR3 has 17 amino acids. With 0 bases clipped from V and 6 bases from J, the junction kept 7 bases outside the gene matches. CDR3: CASSIEAGTSGRNEQFF. The CDR3 bases are TGTGCCAGTAGTATAGAAGCCGGGACTAGCGGACGCAATGAGCAGTTCTTC. The whole variable domain, remainder taken from reference TRBV19 and TRBJ2-1, is DGGITQSPKYLFRKEGQNVTLSCEQNLNHDAMYWYRQDPGQGLRLIYYSQIVNDFQKGDIAEGYSVSREKKESFPLTVTSAQKNPTAFYLCASSIEAGTSGRNEQFFGPGTRLTVL.